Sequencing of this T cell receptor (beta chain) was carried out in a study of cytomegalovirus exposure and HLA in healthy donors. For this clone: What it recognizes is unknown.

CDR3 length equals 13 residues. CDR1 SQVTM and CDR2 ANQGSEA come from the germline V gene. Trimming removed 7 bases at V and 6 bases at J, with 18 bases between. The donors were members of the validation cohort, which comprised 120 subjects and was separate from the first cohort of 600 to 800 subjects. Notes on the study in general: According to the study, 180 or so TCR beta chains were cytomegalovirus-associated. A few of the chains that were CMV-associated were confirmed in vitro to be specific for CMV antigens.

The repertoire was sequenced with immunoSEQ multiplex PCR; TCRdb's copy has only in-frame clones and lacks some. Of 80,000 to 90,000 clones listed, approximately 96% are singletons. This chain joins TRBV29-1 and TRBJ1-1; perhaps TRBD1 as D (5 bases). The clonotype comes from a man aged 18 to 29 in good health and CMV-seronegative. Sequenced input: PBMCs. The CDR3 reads CSAEAQWGAEAFF. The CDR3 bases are TGCAGCGCCGAAGCCCAATGGGGGGCTGAAGCTTTCTTT. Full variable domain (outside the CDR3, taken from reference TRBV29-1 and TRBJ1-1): SAVISQKPSRDICQRGTSLTIQCQVDSQVTMMFWYRQQPGQSLTLIATANQGSEATYESGFVIDKFPISRPNLTFSTLTVSNMSPEDSSIYLCSAEAQWGAEAFFGQGTRLTVV.